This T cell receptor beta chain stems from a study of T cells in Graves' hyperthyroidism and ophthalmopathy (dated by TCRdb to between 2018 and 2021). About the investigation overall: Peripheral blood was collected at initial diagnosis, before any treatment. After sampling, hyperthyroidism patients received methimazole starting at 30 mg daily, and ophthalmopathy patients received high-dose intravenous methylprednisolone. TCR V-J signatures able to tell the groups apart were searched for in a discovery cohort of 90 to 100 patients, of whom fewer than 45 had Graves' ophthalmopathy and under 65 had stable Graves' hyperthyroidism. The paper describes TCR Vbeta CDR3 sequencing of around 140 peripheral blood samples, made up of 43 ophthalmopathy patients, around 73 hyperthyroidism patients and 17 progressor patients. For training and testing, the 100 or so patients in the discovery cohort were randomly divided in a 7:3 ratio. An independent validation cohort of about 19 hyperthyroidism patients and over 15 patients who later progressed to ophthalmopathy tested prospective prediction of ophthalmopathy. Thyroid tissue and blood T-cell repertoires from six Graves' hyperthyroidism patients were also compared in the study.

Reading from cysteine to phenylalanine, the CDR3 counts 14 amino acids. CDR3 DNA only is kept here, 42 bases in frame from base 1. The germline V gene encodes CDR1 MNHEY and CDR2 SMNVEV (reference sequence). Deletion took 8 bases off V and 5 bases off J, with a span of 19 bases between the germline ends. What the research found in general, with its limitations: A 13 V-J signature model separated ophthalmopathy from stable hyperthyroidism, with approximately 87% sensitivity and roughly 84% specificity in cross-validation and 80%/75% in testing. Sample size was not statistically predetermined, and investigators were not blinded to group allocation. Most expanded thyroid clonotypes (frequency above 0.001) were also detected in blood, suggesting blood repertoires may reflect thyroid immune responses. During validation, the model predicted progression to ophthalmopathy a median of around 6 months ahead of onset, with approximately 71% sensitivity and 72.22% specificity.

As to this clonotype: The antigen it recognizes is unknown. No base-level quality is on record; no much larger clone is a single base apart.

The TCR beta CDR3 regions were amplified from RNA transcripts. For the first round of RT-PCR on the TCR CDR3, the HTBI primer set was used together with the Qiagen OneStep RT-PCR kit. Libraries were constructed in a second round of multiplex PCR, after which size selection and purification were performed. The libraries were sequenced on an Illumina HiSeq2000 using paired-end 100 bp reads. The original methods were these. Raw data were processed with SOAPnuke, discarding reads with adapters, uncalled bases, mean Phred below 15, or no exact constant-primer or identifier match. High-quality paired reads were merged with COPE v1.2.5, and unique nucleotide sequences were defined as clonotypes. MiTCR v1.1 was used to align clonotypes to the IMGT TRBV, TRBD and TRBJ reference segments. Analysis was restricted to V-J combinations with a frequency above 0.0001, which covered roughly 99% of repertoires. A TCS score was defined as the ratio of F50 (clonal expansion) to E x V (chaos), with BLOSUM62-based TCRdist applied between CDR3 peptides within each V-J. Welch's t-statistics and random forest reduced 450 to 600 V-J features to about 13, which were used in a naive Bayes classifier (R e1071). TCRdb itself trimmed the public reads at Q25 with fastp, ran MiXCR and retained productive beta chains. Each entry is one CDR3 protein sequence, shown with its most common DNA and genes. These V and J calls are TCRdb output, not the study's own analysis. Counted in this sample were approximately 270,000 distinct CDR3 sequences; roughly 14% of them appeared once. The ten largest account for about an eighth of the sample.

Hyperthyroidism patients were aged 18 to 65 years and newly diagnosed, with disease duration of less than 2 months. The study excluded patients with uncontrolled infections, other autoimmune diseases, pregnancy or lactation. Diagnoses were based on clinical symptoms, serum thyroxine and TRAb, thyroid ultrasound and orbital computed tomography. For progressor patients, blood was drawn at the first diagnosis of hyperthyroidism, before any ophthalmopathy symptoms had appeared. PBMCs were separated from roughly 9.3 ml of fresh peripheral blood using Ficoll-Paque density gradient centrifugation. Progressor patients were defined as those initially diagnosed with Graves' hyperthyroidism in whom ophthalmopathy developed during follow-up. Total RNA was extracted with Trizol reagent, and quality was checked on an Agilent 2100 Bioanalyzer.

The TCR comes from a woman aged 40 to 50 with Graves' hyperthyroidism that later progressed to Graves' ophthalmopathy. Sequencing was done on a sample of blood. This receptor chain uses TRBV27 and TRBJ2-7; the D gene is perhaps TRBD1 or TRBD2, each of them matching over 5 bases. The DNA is TGTGCCAGCCTTAACCGGGACGGAAACCACGAGCAGTACTTC. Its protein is CASLNRDGNHEQYF.